The 17 T cell receptor beta chains reported below all come from one sample, sequenced in a study of blood T cell repertoires in COVID-19. Data came from immunoSEQ multiplex PCR; TCRdb stores just in-frame clones and leaves some out. The sample has about 140,000 clones; 70% to 80% are singletons. The sequenced sample consisted of peripheral blood. The receptors here all came from a man aged 60-69 years who had recovered from COVID-19.

This chain connects TRBV4-1 to TRBJ1-2; 7 nucleotides align to TRBD1. The trim removed 4 bases at V and 0 bases at J, leaving 5 bases unmatched. The CDR3 is made up of 15 amino acids. Germline V lookup: CDR1 MGHRA, CDR2 YSYEKL. The CDR3: CASSPGTVANYGYTF. CDR3 DNA sequence: TGCGCCAGCAGCCCCGGGACAGTCGCTAACTATGGCTACACCTTC.

The chain carries TRBV9 and TRBJ1-2; 9 nucleotides agree with TRBD1. V dropped 4 bases and J dropped 4; count of bases not matched to a gene: 5. This CDR3 is built from 14 residues. Looked up from germline, CDR1 is SGDLS and CDR2 is YYNGEE. The CDR3 DNA sequence: TGTGCCAGCAGCAGACAGGGGGAAGGCTATGGCTACACCTTC. Its translation: CASSRQGEGYGYTF.

The chain recombines TRBV28 with TRBJ1-2; TRBD1 aligns across 9 bases. Per the germline V gene, CDR1 is MDHEN and CDR2 is SYDVKM. V shed 6 bases, J shed 1 base, and the junction held 6 bases outside the gene matches. This CDR3 region has 15 residues. DNA of the CDR3: TGTGCCAGCAGCCGGGGACAGGGCGTTAACTATGGCTACACCTTC. This translates into CASSRGQGVNYGYTF.

The chain uses TRBV9 and TRBJ2-5, with 10 bases aligning to TRBD2. Losses at the gene ends were 0 bases for V and 5 bases for J; bases not matched to a gene: 7. The CDR3 is 16 amino acids. Germline V lookup: CDR1 SGDLS, CDR2 YYNGEE. In nucleotides, the CDR3 is TGTGCCAGCAGCGTAGAACTAGCGGGGTCGGACGAGACCCAGTACTTC. Its protein is CASSVELAGSDETQYF. Looking up the rest from reference TRBV9 and TRBJ2-5 gives the full variable domain: DSGVTQTPKHLITATGQRVTLRCSPRSGDLSVYWYQQSLDQGLQFLIQYYNGEERAKGNILERFSAQQFPDLHSELNLSSLELGDSALYFCASSVELAGSDETQYFGPGTRLLVL.

The V gene is TRBV3-1 (or the pseudogene TRBV3-2), the J gene TRBJ2-7; no definite D call. Per germline, CDR1 LGHDT and CDR2 YNNKEL (reference sequence). Trimming removed 0 bases at V and 7 bases at J, with 7 bases between. This CDR3 has 12 amino acids. The CDR3 loop is CASSQDWQEQYF. In DNA form, the CDR3 reads TGTGCCAGCAGCCAAGATTGGCAGGAGCAGTACTTC.

This chain links TRBV12-3 or TRBV12-4 with TRBJ2-1; TRBD2 agrees at 8 bases. The CDR3 runs to 13 residues. The junction had 12 bases not matched to a gene; V was cut back by 6 bases and J by 14 bases. The CDR3 region has the DNA TGTGCCAGCAGCCCAACTAGCGGCCCGCGGGAGTTCTTC. Its protein product is CASSPTSGPREFF.

The chain is built from TRBV19 and TRBJ2-7; 11 bases agree with TRBD2. The CDR3 has 17 amino acids. The V gene's germline CDR1 is LNHDA and CDR2 SQIVND (reference sequence). Trimming removed 1 base from V and 0 bases from J; junction bases left unmatched: 5. CDR3 coding DNA: TGTGCCAGTAGTATAGCCGCGGGACTAGCGGACTCCTACGAGCAGTACTTC. Residues: CASSIAAGLADSYEQYF.

The chain combines TRBV28 with TRBJ2-7; D remains unclear. The germline V gene encodes CDR1 MDHEN and CDR2 SYDVKM. This CDR3 has 12 residues. Trimming removed 1 base from V and 6 bases from J, with 7 bases in between. The CDR3 here is CASSLSLSEQYF. CDR3 coding DNA: TGTGCCAGCAGTTTATCTCTCAGCGAGCAGTACTTC.

This clone was seen only once. The V and J genes are TRBV4-1 and TRBJ1-1; D is unclear. V shed 0 bases and J shed 5 bases, with 13 bases lying between them. The CDR3 sequence is 15 residues long. Looked up from germline, CDR1 is MGHRA and CDR2 is YSYEKL. The CDR3, as DNA: TGCGCCAGCAGCCAAGATCCCGGGGTAGGGACTGAAGCTTTCTTT. It encodes CASSQDPGVGTEAFF.

The chain recombines TRBV11-1 with TRBJ1-3; 9 nucleotides line up with TRBD1. The germline V gene encodes CDR1 SGHAT and CDR2 FQDESV (reference sequence). CDR3 length: 15 amino acids. Trimming removed 5 bases from V and 0 bases from J; junction bases left unmatched: 2. The CDR3 DNA is TGTGCCAGCAGCCGGGACAGGGTCTCTGGAAACACCATATATTTT. Its protein product is CASSRDRVSGNTIYF.

CDR3: CASSTQGQGPGANVLTF. CDR3 DNA sequence: TGTGCCAGTAGCACTCAAGGACAGGGGCCGGGGGCCAACGTCCTGACTTTC. This chain uses TRBV19 with TRBJ2-6, with TRBD1 matching over 9 bases. This CDR3 spans 17 amino acids. The germline V gene has CDR1 LNHDA and CDR2 SQIVND (reference sequence). V shed 6 bases and J 4 bases; nucleotides not matched to a gene: 10.

V gene TRBV29-1 combines with J gene TRBJ2-2; 7 nucleotides agree with TRBD2. V lost 3 bases, J lost 6 bases, and 4 bases stayed unmatched. CDR1 is SQVTM, CDR2 ANQGSEA, per germline. CDR3 length: 13 amino acids. Written as DNA, the CDR3 is TGCAGCGTTGATGTGGGAGGGCCCGGGGAGCTGTTTTTT. Residues: CSVDVGGPGELFF.

A few counts support this clone. V gene TRBV19 combines with J gene TRBJ2-3, with 7 bases that match TRBD1. Trimming cost V 3 bases and J 0 bases; bases outside gene matches: 15. Germline values: CDR1 LNHDA, CDR2 SQIVND (reference sequence). The CDR3 is 19 residues long. The CDR3 protein is CASSIFSFSGQTSTDTQYF. The CDR3 DNA reads as TGTGCCAGTAGTATTTTCTCCTTTTCGGGACAGACTAGCACAGATACGCAGTATTTT.

The chain employs TRBV4-3 and TRBJ1-2; 12 positions agree with TRBD1. Unmatched junction bases numbered 3, after V lost 3 bases and J lost 7 bases. CDR3 length: 14 residues. In germline, CDR1 is LGHNA, CDR2 YSLEER. The CDR3 here is CASSQGQGAFGYTF. The CDR3 nucleotides read TGCGCCAGCAGCCAGGGACAGGGGGCCTTTGGCTACACCTTC.

The genes are TRBV11-2 and TRBJ2-3; D might be TRBD2 (5 bases). CDR1 is SGHAT and CDR2 is FQNNGV in the germline V gene. The CDR3 runs 17 residues. The germline V and J ends were trimmed by 0 bases and 2 bases, with 15 bases remaining between them. CDR3 sequence (DNA): TGTGCCAGCAGCTTAGAGGGTGCCAGCGGAAACACAGATACGCAGTATTTT. Amino acids: CASSLEGASGNTDTQYF.

The chain recombines TRBV29-1 with TRBJ1-1; 9 nucleotides agree with TRBD1. The CDR3 spans 17 residues. Trimming at V came to 5 bases and at J to 0 bases, leaving 13 bases not matched to a gene. Germline V CDR1 and CDR2: SQVTM, ANQGSEA. The CDR3: CSVTNTGTGRMNTEAFF. The CDR3 DNA follows: TGCAGCGTTACAAATACCGGGACAGGGCGCATGAACACTGAAGCTTTCTTT. Filled out from reference TRBV29-1 and TRBJ1-1, the complete variable domain reads SAVISQKPSRDICQRGTSLTIQCQVDSQVTMMFWYRQQPGQSLTLIATANQGSEATYESGFVIDKFPISRPNLTFSTLTVSNMSPEDSSIYLCSVTNTGTGRMNTEAFFGQGTRLTVV.

The chain couples TRBV30 to TRBJ2-5; 9 nucleotides agree with TRBD1. Germline CDR1 and CDR2: GTSNPN and SVGIG (reference sequence). The CDR3 length is 13 residues. Trimming cost V 5 bases and J 2 bases; bases outside gene matches: 3. The CDR3 loop is CAWAGTGQETQYF. CDR3 sequence (DNA): TGTGCCTGGGCAGGGACAGGGCAAGAGACCCAGTACTTC.